The 6 T cell receptor beta chains in this list originate from one sample, sequenced in a study of control samples from healthy donors and cancer patients. Only in-frame clones appear in the TCRdb table, and some are missing; sequencing was by immunoSEQ multiplex PCR. The sample consists of about 120,000 clones, around 89% of them appearing once. Input material: blood. These receptors came from a woman in her sixties or seventies in good health.

The chain has TRBV2 and TRBJ2-2; D might be TRBD2 (5 bases). This CDR3 region has 14 residues. Between the trimmed V and J ends, which lost 7 bases and 7 bases, there was a span of 16 bases. Germline V lookup: CDR1 SNHLY, CDR2 FYNNEI. The CDR3 is CASIRQPEGGELFF. DNA for the CDR3: TGTGCCAGCATCCGCCAGCCCGAGGGCGGGGAGCTGTTTTTT.

The chain is built from TRBV24-1 and TRBJ2-7; the match to TRBD2 covers 7 bases. CDR3 length: 14 amino acids. V was pared by 4 bases and J by 6 bases, with 8 bases of the junction left unmatched. Germline loops: CDR1 KGHDR, CDR2 SFDVKD. This CDR3 is CATSDGRPGGEQYF. Here the CDR3 DNA reads TGTGCCACCAGTGACGGGAGGCCTGGTGGCGAGCAGTACTTC.

V and J are TRBV2 and TRBJ2-5; 8 bases match TRBD1. The J segment lost 2 bases and the V segment lost 9 bases, leaving 8 bases of the junction unmatched. CDR1 is SNHLY, CDR2 FYNNEI, per germline. This CDR3 comprises 14 residues. CDR3 nucleotides: TGTGCCAGTACCCGGGACAGGAGTCAAGAGACCCAGTACTTC. Protein sequence: CASTRDRSQETQYF.

The V and J genes are TRBV11-2 and TRBJ2-3; D remains ambiguous. CDR1 SGHAT and CDR2 FQNNGV come from the germline V gene. The V end lost 2 bases, the J end lost 0 bases, and 9 bases lay between the germline ends. CDR3 size: 15 residues. CDR3 coding DNA: TGTGCCAGCAGCTTACAACTCACTAGCACAGATACGCAGTATTTT. Translating gives CASSLQLTSTDTQYF.

The genes are TRBV9 and TRBJ2-3; D is unclear. CDR1 SGDLS and CDR2 YYNGEE come from the germline V gene. There are 12 residues in the CDR3. Trimming removed 4 bases from V and 6 bases from J, with 9 bases in between. CDR3 amino acids: CASSFLLDTQYF. In DNA form, the CDR3 reads TGTGCCAGCAGCTTCTTGCTGGATACGCAGTATTTT. Using reference TRBV9 and TRBJ2-3 for the parts outside the CDR3, the full variable domain is DSGVTQTPKHLITATGQRVTLRCSPRSGDLSVYWYQQSLDQGLQFLIQYYNGEERAKGNILERFSAQQFPDLHSELNLSSLELGDSALYFCASSFLLDTQYFGPGTRLTVL.

The chain joins TRBV5-1 to TRBJ2-1, with 15 bases aligning to TRBD2. CDR1 and CDR2 from the germline V gene are SGHRS and YFSETQ. Trimming at V came to 4 bases and at J to 4 bases, leaving 0 bases not matched to a gene. This CDR3 is built from 15 residues. CDR3 nucleotide sequence: TGCGCCAGCAGCGGGACTAGCGGGGGGTACAATGAGCAGTTCTTC. This encodes CASSGTSGGYNEQFF.